This passage covers 19 T cell receptor beta chains from one sample sequenced in a study of blood T cell repertoires in COVID-19. Data came from immunoSEQ multiplex PCR; TCRdb stores just in-frame clones and leaves some out. The sample yields nearly 70,000 clones, around 83% seen once. Sequencing was done on a sample of peripheral blood. Receptors originate from a woman older than 75 with acute or convalescent COVID-19.

The chain carries TRBV7-2 and TRBJ1-3, with TRBD1 as a possible D gene (6 bases). This CDR3 spans 15 amino acids. Germline V gives CDR1 SGHTA, CDR2 FQGNSA. Trimming shortened V by 6 bases and J by 5 bases, and 17 bases separated the two germline ends. DNA of the CDR3: TGTGCCAGCAGACCAGACAGGACGGGGAGAAACACCATATATTTT. This gives the protein CASRPDRTGRNTIYF.

This chain uses TRBV5-1 with TRBJ2-1, with 11 bases identical to TRBD1. There are 17 residues in the CDR3. Losses at the gene ends were 1 base for V and 7 bases for J; bases not matched to a gene: 10. Germline V gene lookup returns CDR1 SGHRS and CDR2 YFSETQ. The CDR3 is CASSLIRQDRGRNEQFF. DNA of the CDR3: TGCGCCAGCAGCTTGATTCGCCAGGACAGGGGGCGGAATGAGCAGTTCTTC.

The chain carries TRBV6-2 or TRBV6-3 and TRBJ2-3; 8 positions agree with TRBD2. This CDR3 has 16 amino acids. Germline-derived CDR1 and CDR2 are MNHEY and SVGEGT. Losses at the gene ends were 4 bases for V and 0 bases for J; bases not matched to a gene: 6. CDR3 sequence reads: CASSFNGGVSTDTQYF. As DNA, the CDR3 is TGTGCCAGCAGTTTCAACGGGGGGGTAAGCACAGATACGCAGTATTTT.

J is TRBJ2-3 and V is TRBV18; 7 nucleotides align to TRBD1. V lost 2 bases to trimming and J lost 0 bases; unmatched junction nucleotides: 8. There are 17 residues in the CDR3. Germline V CDR1 and CDR2: KGHSH, LQKENI. The CDR3 DNA follows: TGTGCCAGCTCACCAAACCCCGGGACAGCTAGCACAGATACGCAGTATTTT. It codes for CASSPNPGTASTDTQYF.

The rearrangement uses TRBV5-1 and TRBJ2-7, with 7 bases aligning to TRBD1. This CDR3 has 14 residues. The V gene end was trimmed by 4 bases and the J gene end by 2 bases; junction bases not matched to a gene: 6. Germline V gene lookup returns CDR1 SGHRS and CDR2 YFSETQ. DNA of the CDR3: TGCGCCAGCAGCCGATCAGGGGGTCCCTACGAGCAGTACTTC. It translates to CASSRSGGPYEQYF.

V usage is TRBV7-9 and J usage is TRBJ2-1; possibly TRBD1 for D (8 bases). Germline CDR1 is SEHNR and CDR2 is FQNEAQ (reference sequence). V lost 7 bases and J lost 5, with 15 bases in between. This CDR3 is 14 amino acids long. CDR3 in DNA: TGTGCCAGCATCTATACAGGGGGGGACAATGAGCAGTTCTTC. Encoded protein: CASIYTGGDNEQFF.

CDR3 region: CASSLTANTEAFF. Here the CDR3 DNA reads TGTGCCAGCAGCTTAACAGCGAACACTGAAGCTTTCTTT. V and J are TRBV11-3 and TRBJ1-1; no firm D call. This CDR3 spans 13 amino acids. Trimming pared 2 bases from V and 1 base from J, leaving 5 bases between. Germline CDR1 SGHNT, CDR2 YENEEA. Full variable domain (remainder filled in from reference TRBV11-3 and TRBJ1-1): EAGVVQSPRYKIIEKKQPVAFWCNPISGHNTLYWYLQNLGQGPELLIRYENEEAVDDSQLPKDRFSAERLKGVDSTLKIQPAELGDSAVYLCASSLTANTEAFFGQGTRLTVV.

V and J are TRBV19 and TRBJ1-2; 7 bases map to TRBD1. In germline, CDR1 is LNHDA, CDR2 SQIVND (reference sequence). The CDR3 contains 17 residues. The V segment lost 5 bases and the J segment 4 bases; nucleotides outside the gene matches: 16. The CDR3 sequence is CASSPAGLSGQVYGYTF. The CDR3, as DNA: TGTGCCAGTAGTCCCGCGGGCTTGTCAGGACAGGTCTATGGCTACACCTTC.

J is TRBJ1-1 and V is TRBV18; 7 bases are shared with TRBD1. Germline CDR1 is KGHSH and CDR2 is LQKENI. CDR3 length equals 15 residues. V gave up 3 bases and J gave up 2 bases; unmatched junction bases: 6. Here the CDR3 reads CASSPEVGGNTEAFF. As DNA, the CDR3 is TGTGCCAGCTCACCCGAAGTAGGGGGCAACACTGAAGCTTTCTTT.

Only a few counts were recorded for this clone. V is TRBV6-1 and J is TRBJ1-5; 8 nucleotides match TRBD1. In germline, CDR1 is MNHNS, CDR2 SASEGT. This CDR3 contains 16 residues. V lost 3 bases, J lost 0 bases, and 4 bases stayed unmatched. CDR3 protein: CASSDRTGYSNQPQHF. The CDR3 region has the DNA TGTGCCAGCAGTGACAGGACAGGGTATAGCAATCAGCCCCAGCATTTT.

The rearrangement uses TRBV12-3 or TRBV12-4 and TRBJ1-6; D gene uncertain. The CDR3 contains 13 residues. With 6 bases removed from V and 6 bases from J, the gap between germline ends came to 9 bases. The CDR3 DNA sequence: TGTGCCAGCAGCCTAGAGATTAATTCACCCCTCCACTTT. Amino acid sequence: CASSLEINSPLHF.

The genes are TRBV19 and TRBJ1-4, with TRBD1 matching 10 bases. Unmatched junction bases numbered 10, after V lost 4 bases and J lost 8 bases. This CDR3 contains 16 residues. Germline V lookup: CDR1 LNHDA, CDR2 SQIVND (reference sequence). CDR3 sequence (DNA): TGTGCCAGTAGTACCCGAGACAGGGGGCTCGGAGAAAAACTGTTTTTT. This gives the protein CASSTRDRGLGEKLFF.

The CDR3 loop is CASSLDSSGVYNEQFF. CDR3 DNA: TGTGCCAGCAGCTTAGATTCTAGCGGGGTCTACAATGAGCAGTTCTTC. The chain employs TRBV11-3 and TRBJ2-1; 9 bases line up with TRBD2. Germline V gene data show CDR1 as SGHNT and CDR2 as YENEEA. The CDR3 is made up of 16 amino acids. V trimming: 0 bases; J trimming: 3 bases; junction bases outside the gene matches: 3.

This chain connects TRBV25-1 to TRBJ1-2; D is possibly TRBD1 (5 bases). The V gene's germline CDR1 is MGHDK and CDR2 SYGVNS. The CDR3 loop spans 14 amino acids. V lost 6 bases, J lost 2 bases, and 13 bases lay in between. CDR3 sequence (DNA): TGTGCCAGCAGGCAACCGGGACTGAACTATGGCTACACCTTC. This encodes CASRQPGLNYGYTF.

The genes are TRBV6-2 or TRBV6-3 and TRBJ2-7; D possibly corresponds to TRBD2 (5 bases). Looked up from germline, CDR1 is MNHEY and CDR2 is SVGEGT. This CDR3 region has 13 residues. V was trimmed by 0 bases and J by 4 bases, leaving 7 bases between them. The CDR3 DNA follows: TGTGCCAGCAGTTACTCTGGGGAGTACGAGCAGTACTTC. Translating it yields CASSYSGEYEQYF.

CDR3 protein: CASSYDRGIYYEQYF. The CDR3 DNA sequence: TGTGCCAGCAGTTACGATCGGGGGATCTACTACGAGCAGTACTTC. The chain has TRBV6-2 or TRBV6-3 and TRBJ2-7, with TRBD2 as a possible D gene (6 bases). Trimming left V 2 bases short and J 3 bases short, with 14 bases between. The germline CDR1 and CDR2 sequences are MNHEY and SVGEGT. The CDR3 has 15 residues.

The table lists this clone with a few counts. V and J are TRBV6-4 and TRBJ1-1, with 7 bases fitting TRBD1. Germline V gives CDR1 MRHNA, CDR2 SNTAGT. There are 14 residues in the CDR3. Unmatched junction bases numbered 5, after V lost 6 bases and J lost 1 base. This chain's CDR3 is CASRAGQANTEAFF. DNA of the CDR3: TGTGCCAGCAGGGCCGGACAGGCGAACACTGAAGCTTTCTTT.

This rearrangement joins TRBV6-5 to TRBJ2-7; TRBD1 matches at 9 bases. The CDR3 has 14 residues. Germline V gene sequence: CDR1 MNHEY, CDR2 SVGAGI. Trimming cost V 5 bases and J 5 bases; bases outside gene matches: 7. The chain's CDR3 is CASSMGQGLNEQYF. CDR3 sequence (DNA): TGTGCCAGCAGTATGGGACAGGGCTTAAACGAGCAGTACTTC.

This rearrangement joins TRBV5-5 to TRBJ2-3; TRBD2 agrees at 15 bases. The CDR3 sequence is 18 residues long. CDR1 and CDR2 (germline): SGHKS, YYEKEE (reference sequence). With 5 bases clipped from V and 0 bases from J, the junction kept 7 bases outside the gene matches. In DNA form, the CDR3 reads TGTGCCAGCAGGACGGGACTAGCGGGGGGCGGGAGCACAGATACGCAGTATTTT. It yields the protein CASRTGLAGGGSTDTQYF.